This T cell receptor (beta chain) is drawn from a study of blood T cell repertoires in COVID-19. Across the whole study: Sample material is recorded as cDNA or gDNA derived from T cells, B-cell-depleted T cells, or PBMCs.

Using immunoSEQ multiplex PCR, the repertoire was profiled, and TCRdb retains in-frame clones only, with some absent. The repertoire includes around 150,000 clones, around four fifths of them detected once, and roughly 2% sits in the top ten. Trimming took 3 bases from V and 3 from J; bases not matched to a gene: 5. Germline CDR1 reads SGDLS; CDR2 reads YYNGEE. The CDR3 loop spans 14 amino acids. Sequenced input: peripheral blood. This sequence joins TRBV9 and TRBJ2-7, with 8 bases identical to TRBD1. This receptor was identified in a man aged 65 to 79 with acute or convalescent COVID-19. CDR3 coding DNA: TGTGCCAGCAGCGAGACAGGGGCTCGCTACGAGCAGTACTTC. Its protein product is CASSETGARYEQYF.